This T cell receptor beta chain appears in the sequencing data of a study of cytomegalovirus exposure and HLA in healthy donors. In the case of this clone: Its antigen is unknown.

PCR primers comprised 60 Vbeta and 13 Jbeta primers. Data came from immunoSEQ multiplex PCR; TCRdb stores just in-frame clones and leaves some out. Here the sample spans 100,000 or so clones, about 75% being singletons. This CDR3 has 18 amino acids. V lost 5 bases and J 0 bases, leaving 22 bases between the germline ends. From germline, CDR1 is SEHNR and CDR2 FQNEAQ (reference sequence). Findings of the study overall: Being indistinguishable, some V segments were excluded, TRBV6-2 and TRBV6-3 among them. Later analysis showed most CMV-associated TCR beta chains appearing HLA-restricted.

This sequence was found in a male donor in good health and CMV-seropositive. Specimen: PBMCs. The chain uses TRBV7-9 and TRBJ1-1, with a weak D call TRBD1 (6 bases). The CDR3 DNA is TGTGCCAGCAGCCATAAAAAGACAGGCATGTCTATGAACACTGAAGCTTTCTTT. Translation gives CASSHKKTGMSMNTEAFF. Full variable domain (remainder filled in from reference TRBV7-9 and TRBJ1-1): DTGVSQNPRHKITKRGQNVTFRCDPISEHNRLYWYRQTLGQGPEFLTYFQNEAQLEKSRLLSDRFSAERPKGSFSTLEIQRTEQGDSAMYLCASSHKKTGMSMNTEAFFGQGTRLTVV.